The 21 T cell receptor beta chains below all came from one sample that was sequenced in a study of T cells after yellow fever vaccination. TCRdb re-analysed the 5' RACE reads in MiXCR, keeping a single row per CDR3 protein. The sample has hundreds of thousands of distinct CDR3 sequences; around an eighth are singletons. Here the sequenced sample was PBMCs, taken on the day of the yellow fever booster vaccination. The receptors come from a man younger than 45 who received the YFV17D yellow fever vaccine.

The sample holds a few counts of this clonotype. This chain links TRBV18 with TRBJ2-3, with a weak D call TRBD1 (5 bases). Trimming removed 3 bases at V and 5 bases at J, with 15 bases between. The CDR3 loop spans 15 amino acids. Germline V gene sequence: CDR1 KGHSH, CDR2 LQKENI. The CDR3 nucleotides read TGTGCCAGCTCACCTACAGGCGAATGGGTAGATACGCAGTATTTT. Its protein is CASSPTGEWVDTQYF.

Comments on this clonotype: The junction shows a germline mismatch at one end, possibly a read error. The chain combines TRBV20-1 with TRBJ2-4; maybe TRBD1 (5 bases). Germline CDR1 and CDR2: DFQATT and SNEGSKA (reference sequence). This CDR3 comprises 13 residues. The CDR3 region has the DNA TGCTGTGCTAGGGGCGCAGCCAAAAACATTCAGTACTTC. Translation gives CCARGAAKNIQYF.

This clonotype was counted only a few times. One end of the junction is discordant with germline, which a read error may explain. This sequence joins TRBV20-1 and TRBJ1-6; D is undetermined. Germline CDR1 reads DFQATT; CDR2 reads SNEGSKA (reference sequence). The CDR3 contains 16 residues. The CDR3 is CCARESFSSYNSPLHF. DNA for the CDR3: TGCTGTGCTAGAGAATCATTCAGCTCCTATAATTCACCCCTCCACTTT.

This sequence joins TRBV10-1 and TRBJ2-3; 8 nucleotides align to TRBD2. Germline CDR1 and CDR2: WNHNN and SYGVQD (reference sequence). This CDR3 contains 15 residues. With 5 bases clipped from V and 0 bases from J, the junction kept 4 bases outside the gene matches. The CDR3 DNA reads as TGCGCCAGCAGTTCCCAGCGGGGGAGCACAGATACGCAGTATTTT. Protein sequence: CASSSQRGSTDTQYF.

This clonotype was found a few times. This chain links TRBV19 with TRBJ2-2, with TRBD2 matching over 9 bases. The CDR3 is 15 residues long. V gave up 1 base and J gave up 7 bases; unmatched junction bases: 4. Looked up from germline, CDR1 is LNHDA and CDR2 is SQIVND (reference sequence). In nucleotides, the CDR3 is TGTGCCAGTAGTATAGTAGGACTAGCGAACGGGGAGCTGTTTTTT. The encoded protein is CASSIVGLANGELFF.

This clonotype was seen a handful of times. J is TRBJ2-1 and V is TRBV12-3 or TRBV12-4; D may be TRBD2 (5 bases). The CDR3 is 12 residues long. V was pared by 7 bases and J by 10 bases, with 14 bases between. CDR3 amino acids: CASTISLAEQFF. The CDR3 region has the DNA TGTGCCAGCACCATATCATTAGCGGAGCAGTTCTTC.

The genes are TRBV20-1 and TRBJ2-3; 7 nucleotides line up with TRBD2. The CDR3 extends over 18 amino acids. The J segment lost 0 bases and the V segment lost 3 bases, leaving 15 bases of the junction unmatched. The germline gives CDR1 DFQATT, CDR2 SNEGSKA (reference sequence). For the CDR3, the DNA is TGCAGTGCTAGCCCCAGTGGGCGGGGGTCGCGGAGCACAGATACGCAGTATTTT. It encodes CSASPSGRGSRSTDTQYF.

This clonotype was counted a few times. The chain recombines TRBV5-6 with TRBJ1-6; D ambiguous. The CDR3 loop spans 15 amino acids. Germline CDR1 and CDR2: SGHDT and YYEEEE. V shed 6 bases and J shed 6 bases, with 16 bases lying between them. The CDR3 DNA follows: TGTGCCAGCACCACAAGACGAACGGTTAATTCACCCCTCCACTTT. It is translated as CASTTRRTVNSPLHF. The full variable domain, in which reference TRBV5-6 and TRBJ1-6 provide the parts outside the CDR3, is DAGVTQSPTHLIKTRGQQVTLRCSPKSGHDTVSWYQQALGQGPQFIFQYYEEEERQRGNFPDRFSGHQFPNYSSELNVNALLLGDSALYLCASTTRRTVNSPLHFGNGTRLTVT.

This sequence joins TRBV10-3 and TRBJ2-3; the match to TRBD2 covers 8 bases. The ends lost 6 bases at V and 4 bases at J; junction bases unmatched: 9. CDR1 ENHRY and CDR2 SYGVKD come from the germline V gene. The CDR3 contains 15 residues. CDR3 sequence (DNA): TGTGCCATCAGCTCGACTAGCGTCATATCAGATACGCAGTATTTT. It translates to CAISSTSVISDTQYF.

This clonotype was detected a few times. The chain links TRBV5-1 to TRBJ2-6, with a possible D match to TRBD1 (6 bases). Trimming shortened V by 3 bases and J by 3 bases, and 10 bases separated the two germline ends. CDR3 length: 15 amino acids. Germline V gene data show CDR1 as SGHRS and CDR2 as YFSETQ. The CDR3 sequence: CASSSGASGANVLTF. The CDR3 DNA reads TGCGCCAGCAGCTCAGGGGCGAGTGGGGCCAACGTCCTGACTTTC.

This clonotype has ten or more counts. The chain combines TRBV27 with TRBJ1-1; 10 positions match TRBD1. This CDR3 has 14 residues. Germline CDR1 is MNHEY and CDR2 is SMNVEV (reference sequence). Trimming removed 0 bases from V and 5 bases from J; junction bases left unmatched: 0. The CDR3 sequence: CASSLSGQGTEAFF. CDR3 DNA sequence: TGTGCCAGCAGTTTATCGGGACAGGGGACTGAAGCTTTCTTT.

On this clonotype: This sequence is one base from a far larger clone and is likely a read error. The rearrangement links TRBV5-1 to TRBJ2-7; D ambiguous. The CDR3 has 12 amino acids. The germline CDR1 and CDR2 sequences are SGHRS and YFSETQ. The CDR3 is CASSLLGYKQYF. CDR3 nucleotide sequence: TGCGCCAGCAGCTTGTTGGGCTACAAGCAGTACTTC. Using reference TRBV5-1 and TRBJ2-7 for the parts outside the CDR3, the full variable domain is KAGVTQTPRYLIKTRGQQVTLSCSPISGHRSVSWYQQTPGQGLQFLFEYFSETQRNKGNFPGRFSGRQFSNSRSEMNVSTLELGDSALYLCASSLLGYKQYFGPGTRLTVT.

This clonotype was recorded a few times. In DNA form, the CDR3 reads TGTGCCAGCAGGCCTGGGGCTAGCTTGTACCCCGGGGAGCTGTTTTTT. Translation gives CASRPGASLYPGELFF. The chain links TRBV7-2 to TRBJ2-2; D is possibly TRBD1 or TRBD2 (5 bases each). Trimming removed 6 bases at V and 6 bases at J, with 20 bases between. Germline CDR1 reads SGHTA; CDR2 reads FQGNSA. CDR3 length equals 16 residues.

Only a few counts were recorded for this clonotype. The chain links TRBV6-1 to TRBJ2-1; 8 bases map to TRBD2. This CDR3 has 14 residues. V lost 8 bases and J lost 8; bases outside the gene matches: 11. Germline V gene data show CDR1 as MNHNS and CDR2 as SASEGT. Written as DNA, the CDR3 is TGTGCCAGCCGAAGGAGCGGGAGAGGGGATGAGCAGTTCTTC. This sequence encodes CASRRSGRGDEQFF.

This clonotype came up a few times. The chain is built from TRBV5-6 and TRBJ1-5; no definite D call. This CDR3 spans 15 amino acids. Germline V CDR1 and CDR2: SGHDT, YYEEEE. Trimming left V 2 bases short and J 0 bases short, with 9 bases between. CDR3 bases: TGTGCCAGCAGCTTTCAAAGATATAGCAATCAGCCCCAGCATTTT. Amino acids: CASSFQRYSNQPQHF.

The chain combines TRBV6-2 or TRBV6-3 with TRBJ2-6; 9 positions match TRBD2. Germline CDR1 reads MNHEY; CDR2 reads SVGEGT. This CDR3 is built from 20 residues. Losses at the gene ends were 0 bases for V and 0 bases for J; bases not matched to a gene: 9. The CDR3 DNA is TGTGCCAGCAGTTACTCGAGTAGCGGGGGCCCCCTCTCTGGGGCCAACGTCCTGACTTTC. Its translation: CASSYSSSGGPLSGANVLTF.

The chain couples TRBV20-1 to TRBJ2-1, with D perhaps matching TRBD2 (6 bases). This CDR3 has 15 amino acids. The V end was cut by 3 bases, the J end by 4 bases, with 16 bases between. Per germline, CDR1 DFQATT and CDR2 SNEGSKA (reference sequence). In nucleotides, the CDR3 is TGCAGTGCTAGTGGTGGGGGGACCTCTTACAATGAGCAGTTCTTC. Protein product: CSASGGGTSYNEQFF.

This clonotype was observed a few times. This chain links TRBV7-2 with TRBJ2-3; 7 nucleotides agree with TRBD1. V was clipped by 5 bases and J by 2 bases; unmatched bases: 10. This CDR3 has 16 residues. Per the germline V gene, CDR1 is SGHTA and CDR2 is FQGNSA. CDR3 sequence (DNA): TGTGCCAGCAGCCGACGCCCGGGACAGATCACAGATACGCAGTATTTT. The encoded protein is CASSRRPGQITDTQYF.

The V gene is TRBV30, the J gene TRBJ2-5; no firm D call. The CDR3 consists of 15 residues. The germline V and J ends were trimmed by 1 base and 5 bases, with 17 bases remaining between them. Germline CDR1 and CDR2: GTSNPN and SVGIG (reference sequence). Written as DNA, the CDR3 is TGTGCCTGGAGTGACACAGCGTTGATGGAGGAGACCCAGTACTTC. Protein product: CAWSDTALMEETQYF.

This clonotype was detected many times. The chain joins TRBV3-1 to TRBJ1-5; no clear D. The CDR3 loop spans 13 amino acids. Germline V lookup: CDR1 LGHDT, CDR2 YNNKEL (reference sequence). V was trimmed by 3 bases and J by 3 bases, leaving 6 bases between them. The CDR3 protein is CASSQGINQPQHF. CDR3 coding DNA: TGTGCCAGCAGCCAGGGGATCAATCAGCCCCAGCATTTT.

J is TRBJ2-7 and V is TRBV5-1; TRBD1 aligns across 9 bases. Germline CDR1 is SGHRS and CDR2 is YFSETQ. The CDR3 totals 14 residues. Losses at the gene ends were 4 bases for V and 0 bases for J; bases not matched to a gene: 2. The CDR3 spells CASSPQGASYEQYF. In DNA, the CDR3 is TGCGCCAGCAGCCCACAGGGGGCCTCCTACGAGCAGTACTTC.